This is a list of T cell receptor beta chains from one sample in a study of blood T cell repertoires in COVID-19. Profiled with immunoSEQ multiplex PCR; TCRdb holds only in-frame clones, not every one. The sample carries under 350,000 clones, approximately 89% recorded once. What was sequenced was PBMCs or T cells enriched from blood (not recorded which). The receptors derive from a woman between 18 and 29 years old who had recovered from COVID-19. CDR3s include the opening cysteine and the closing phenylalanine or tryptophan. D genes are given only for firm matches. A row's size may be missing; if present it is once, few, many or a size class.

V gene: TRBV7-6; clone size: once; J gene: TRBJ2-1; CDR3 length: 19; D gene: TRBD2; CDR3 DNA: TGTGCCAGCAGCTTATGGCCCGGACTAGCGGGGTCCTCCTACAATGAGCAGTTCTTC; CDR3 protein: CASSLWPGLAGSSYNEQFF
V gene: TRBV7-2; clone size: -; J gene: TRBJ2-6; CDR3 length: 17; D gene: TRBD2; CDR3 DNA: TGTGCCAGCAGCCAGACTAGCGGGAGCTCTGGGGCCAACGTCCTGACTTTC; CDR3 protein: CASSQTSGSSGANVLTF
V gene: TRBV9; clone size: once; J gene: TRBJ1-2; CDR3 length: 14; D gene: TRBD1; CDR3 DNA: TGTGCCAGCACCACACAGGGGGCCGGCTATGGCTACACCTTC; CDR3 protein: CASTTQGAGYGYTF
V gene: TRBV5-1; clone size: -; J gene: TRBJ1-4; CDR3 length: 18; D gene: -; CDR3 DNA: TGCGCCAGCAGCTTGGGTGGCAGGGTCGTTCGCCCAAATGAAAAACTGTTTTTT; CDR3 protein: CASSLGGRVVRPNEKLFF
V gene: TRBV11-2; clone size: -; J gene: TRBJ2-3; CDR3 length: 15; D gene: -; CDR3 DNA: TGTGCCAGCAGCTTAAACACAGGGTCGGAAGATACGCAGTATTTT; CDR3 protein: CASSLNTGSEDTQYF
V gene: TRBV11-2; clone size: -; J gene: TRBJ2-3; CDR3 length: 16; D gene: TRBD2; CDR3 DNA: TGTGCCAGCAGCTTAGAGGGCGGACTAGGGGTCGGGGGGCAGTATTTT; CDR3 protein: CASSLEGGLGVGGQYF
V gene: TRBV27; clone size: -; J gene: TRBJ2-7; CDR3 length: 11; D gene: -; CDR3 DNA: TGTGCCAGCAGTTTGGGCCCCGAGCAGTACTTC; CDR3 protein: CASSLGPEQYF
V gene: TRBV5-1; clone size: -; J gene: TRBJ2-5; CDR3 length: 15; D gene: -; CDR3 DNA: TGCGCCAGCAGCTTGGAAGGGGTAACTCAAGAGACCCAGTACTTC; CDR3 protein: CASSLEGVTQETQYF
V gene: TRBV7-9; clone size: -; J gene: TRBJ1-2; CDR3 length: 16; D gene: TRBD1; CDR3 DNA: TGTGCCAGCAGCTCCGGACAGGGTGTCCCTCTCCGGGGCTACACCTTC; CDR3 protein: CASSSGQGVPLRGYTF
V gene: TRBV27; clone size: -; J gene: TRBJ2-7; CDR3 length: 15; D gene: TRBD1; CDR3 DNA: TGTGCCAGCAGTTTATTGGGACAGGGGAGCTACGAGCAGTACTTC; CDR3 protein: CASSLLGQGSYEQYF
V gene: TRBV5-1; clone size: -; J gene: TRBJ2-7; CDR3 length: 15; D gene: TRBD1; CDR3 DNA: TGCGCCAGCAGCTTGGGGTGGGACAGAAGCTACGAGCAGTACTTC; CDR3 protein: CASSLGWDRSYEQYF
V gene: TRBV5-5; clone size: -; J gene: TRBJ1-5; CDR3 length: 15; D gene: TRBD1; CDR3 DNA: TGTGCCAGCAGCTTCGGACAGGATAGCAATCAGCCCCAGCATTTT; CDR3 protein: CASSFGQDSNQPQHF
V gene: TRBV5-1; clone size: -; J gene: TRBJ2-3; CDR3 length: 17; D gene: TRBD2; CDR3 DNA: TGCGCCAGCAGCTTGGCCCGACTAGCGGGAGCCACAGATACGCAGTATTTT; CDR3 protein: CASSLARLAGATDTQYF
V gene: TRBV12-5; clone size: -; J gene: TRBJ1-6; CDR3 length: 14; D gene: TRBD1; CDR3 DNA: TGTGCTAGTGGTTCGGGACAGTTGGATTCACCCCTCCACTTT; CDR3 protein: CASGSGQLDSPLHF
V gene: TRBV6-5; clone size: -; J gene: TRBJ1-2; CDR3 length: 16; D gene: -; CDR3 DNA: TGTGCCAGCAGTTACTTTTGGCCGGGACTTAACTATGGCTACACCTTC; CDR3 protein: CASSYFWPGLNYGYTF
V gene: TRBV19; clone size: -; J gene: TRBJ2-1; CDR3 length: 17; D gene: TRBD2; CDR3 DNA: TGTGCCAGTAGTGCGCCCCCGGGACTAGCGGTCCACAATGAGCAGTTCTTC; CDR3 protein: CASSAPPGLAVHNEQFF
V gene: TRBV5-5; clone size: -; J gene: TRBJ1-6; CDR3 length: 17; D gene: TRBD1; CDR3 DNA: TGTGCCAGCAGCTTCGTGGACAGGGTAAACTATAATTCACCCCTCCACTTT; CDR3 protein: CASSFVDRVNYNSPLHF
V gene: TRBV7-9; clone size: -; J gene: TRBJ1-4; CDR3 length: 14; D gene: -; CDR3 DNA: TGTGCCAGCAGCTTAGTACAGGCTAATGAAAAACTGTTTTTT; CDR3 protein: CASSLVQANEKLFF
V gene: TRBV18; clone size: -; J gene: TRBJ2-5; CDR3 length: 14; D gene: TRBD2; CDR3 DNA: TGTGCCAGCTCACCGACTAGCGGCCAAGAGACCCAGTACTTC; CDR3 protein: CASSPTSGQETQYF
V gene: TRBV5-6; clone size: -; J gene: TRBJ1-3; CDR3 length: 15; D gene: -; CDR3 DNA: TGTGCCAGCAGCTTGGAGGGGAACTCTGGAAACACCATATATTTT; CDR3 protein: CASSLEGNSGNTIYF
V gene: TRBV28; clone size: -; J gene: TRBJ1-3; CDR3 length: 13; D gene: -; CDR3 DNA: TGTGCCAGCGGACAGCCGTCTGGAAACACCATATATTTT; CDR3 protein: CASGQPSGNTIYF
V gene: TRBV4-1; clone size: -; J gene: TRBJ2-5; CDR3 length: 16; D gene: -; CDR3 DNA: TGCGCCAGCAGCCAAGACCCCGGGACACCAAAAGAGACCCAGTACTTC; CDR3 protein: CASSQDPGTPKETQYF
V gene: TRBV7-9; clone size: -; J gene: TRBJ1-3; CDR3 length: 16; D gene: -; CDR3 DNA: TGTGCCAGCAGCCCCCGGGGACAACTCTCTGGAAACACCATATATTTT; CDR3 protein: CASSPRGQLSGNTIYF
V gene: TRBV7-9; clone size: -; J gene: TRBJ2-3; CDR3 length: 19; D gene: TRBD2; CDR3 DNA: TGTGCCAGCAGCTCCACTAGCGGGACTGCAGTATACGGCACAGATACGCAGTATTTT; CDR3 protein: CASSSTSGTAVYGTDTQYF
V gene: TRBV7-2; clone size: -; J gene: TRBJ1-6; CDR3 length: 16; D gene: -; CDR3 DNA: TGTGCCAGCAGCTTATGGGCAGGCATAAATGATTCACCCCTCCACTTT; CDR3 protein: CASSLWAGINDSPLHF
V gene: TRBV10-2; clone size: -; J gene: TRBJ2-7; CDR3 length: 15; D gene: TRBD1; CDR3 DNA: TGCGCCAGCCGTGCAGGGACAGGGGGGTCCTACGAGCAGTACTTC; CDR3 protein: CASRAGTGGSYEQYF
V gene: TRBV7-8; clone size: -; J gene: TRBJ2-1; CDR3 length: 15; D gene: TRBD1; CDR3 DNA: TGTGCCAGCAGCTCTGCCGGGACAGGGGTGGATGAGCAGTTCTTC; CDR3 protein: CASSSAGTGVDEQFF
V gene: TRBV19; clone size: -; J gene: TRBJ2-7; CDR3 length: 13; D gene: -; CDR3 DNA: TGTGCCAGTAGTATCGGCGGGGCCTACGAGCAGTACTTC; CDR3 protein: CASSIGGAYEQYF
V gene: TRBV5-1; clone size: -; J gene: TRBJ2-5; CDR3 length: 15; D gene: TRBD1; CDR3 DNA: TGCGCCAGCAGCCCAGAATGGACAGGGCGTGAGACCCAGTACTTC; CDR3 protein: CASSPEWTGRETQYF
V gene: TRBV14; clone size: -; J gene: TRBJ2-5; CDR3 length: 16; D gene: -; CDR3 DNA: TGTGCCAGCAGCCCCTATTGGCGGGACCCCCGGGAGACCCAGTACTTC; CDR3 protein: CASSPYWRDPRETQYF
V gene: TRBV28; clone size: -; J gene: TRBJ1-2; CDR3 length: 15; D gene: TRBD1; CDR3 DNA: TGTGCCAGTACCACAGGGGGGGTTACTGGCTATGGCTACACCTTC; CDR3 protein: CASTTGGVTGYGYTF
V gene: TRBV9; clone size: -; J gene: TRBJ1-1; CDR3 length: 12; D gene: -; CDR3 DNA: TGTGCCAGCAGCGTAACAACCTCAGAGGTCCACTTT; CDR3 protein: CASSVTTSEVHF
V gene: TRBV6-2/TRBV6-3; clone size: -; J gene: TRBJ2-7; CDR3 length: 15; D gene: -; CDR3 DNA: TGTGCCAGCAGTTGGCGAGGCCCGGGGAGCCACGAGCAGTACTTC; CDR3 protein: CASSWRGPGSHEQYF
V gene: TRBV28; clone size: once; J gene: TRBJ2-1; CDR3 length: 18; D gene: TRBD2; CDR3 DNA: TGTGCCAGCAGTTCCGGGACTAGCGGGAGTCCGGGTTACAATGAGCAGTTCTTC; CDR3 protein: CASSSGTSGSPGYNEQFF
V gene: TRBV5-4; clone size: -; J gene: TRBJ2-2; CDR3 length: 16; D gene: -; CDR3 DNA: TGTGCCAGCAGCCCCTGGGCAGGGCTGAACACCGGGGAGCTGTTTTTT; CDR3 protein: CASSPWAGLNTGELFF
V gene: TRBV5-4; clone size: -; J gene: TRBJ2-4; CDR3 length: 15; D gene: -; CDR3 DNA: TGTGCCAGCAGCGCGGGACAGCTAGCCAAAAACATTCAGTACTTC; CDR3 protein: CASSAGQLAKNIQYF
V gene: TRBV7-2; clone size: -; J gene: TRBJ2-7; CDR3 length: 14; D gene: -; CDR3 DNA: TGTGCCAGCAGCCTCGCCGGCGGAACGAGAGAGCAGTACTTC; CDR3 protein: CASSLAGGTREQYF
V gene: TRBV6-5; clone size: -; J gene: TRBJ1-1; CDR3 length: 15; D gene: TRBD1; CDR3 DNA: TGTGCCAGCAGGATAGGGACAGGGGGAGAGACTGAAGCTTTCTTT; CDR3 protein: CASRIGTGGETEAFF